This entry lists 29 T cell receptor beta chains sequenced from one sample in a study of T-cell memory formation after mild COVID-19. A single record per CDR3 protein comes from TCRdb applying MiXCR to the 5' RACE reads. Of roughly 280,000 distinct CDR3 sequences in the sample, under 8.5% were seen once. The sample comprised PBMCs or a T cell subset sorted from them (not recorded which). The receptors shown here come from a man in his late teens or twenties who had mild COVID-19 (a few samples of this study predate the infection). Cell type and time point are not known.

The chain carries TRBV18 and TRBJ1-2; perhaps TRBD1 as D (6 bases). The CDR3 has 12 residues. Per the germline V gene, CDR1 is KGHSH and CDR2 is LQKENI. V lost 6 bases and J 8 bases, leaving 13 bases between the germline ends. DNA of the CDR3: TGTGCCAGCTCCCCGGACAGTAGGGGCTACACCTTC. Translating gives CASSPDSRGYTF.

This clonotype has more than one count but fewer than ten. The rearrangement uses TRBV7-9 and TRBJ2-5; 7 nucleotides agree with TRBD2. The CDR3 covers 15 residues. Germline loops: CDR1 SEHNR, CDR2 FQNEAQ (reference sequence). The trim removed 3 bases at V and 5 bases at J, leaving 9 bases unmatched. The DNA for the CDR3 is TGTGCCAGCAGCTTGAAGCGGGGCTTCATGGAGACCCAGTACTTC. As protein: CASSLKRGFMETQYF. The whole variable domain, filled in from reference TRBV7-9 and TRBJ2-5, reads DTGVSQNPRHKITKRGQNVTFRCDPISEHNRLYWYRQTLGQGPEFLTYFQNEAQLEKSRLLSDRFSAERPKGSFSTLEIQRTEQGDSAMYLCASSLKRGFMETQYFGPGTRLLVL.

This clonotype was seen at least ten times. The chain couples TRBV5-1 to TRBJ2-5; D possibly matches TRBD1 or TRBD2 (6 bases each). The ends were cut back, 2 bases at V and 5 bases at J, with 16 bases in the middle. Germline V gene lookup returns CDR1 SGHRS and CDR2 YFSETQ. The CDR3 extends over 15 amino acids. This CDR3 is CASSFIGGPAETQYF. The CDR3 DNA follows: TGCGCCAGCAGCTTCATCGGGGGCCCCGCTGAGACCCAGTACTTC.

This clonotype was counted at least ten times. This rearrangement joins TRBV3-1 to TRBJ1-1, with 7 bases aligning to TRBD1. Germline V gene sequence: CDR1 LGHDT, CDR2 YNNKEL (reference sequence). The CDR3 has 13 amino acids. J was trimmed by 5 bases and V by 8 bases; bases with no gene match: 8. CDR3 protein: CASGNRGMTEAFF. CDR3 coding DNA: TGTGCCAGCGGCAACAGGGGCATGACTGAAGCTTTCTTT.

This clonotype was counted between two and nine times. The chain recombines TRBV5-1 with TRBJ2-5, with D tentatively TRBD1 or TRBD2 (7 bases each). The CDR3 is 15 residues long. The germline CDR1 and CDR2 sequences are SGHRS and YFSETQ. V dropped 4 bases and J dropped 5 bases, with 18 bases sitting between them. CDR3 coding DNA: TGCGCCAGCAGCATTGGGGGGGACAGTTTCGAGACCCAGTACTTC. This codes for CASSIGGDSFETQYF.

This clonotype showed up just a few times. The V gene is TRBV5-1, the J gene TRBJ1-2, with D possibly matching TRBD1 (5 bases). V lost 0 bases to trimming and J lost 7 bases, with 19 bases between them. Germline CDR1 SGHRS, CDR2 YFSETQ. The CDR3 consists of 16 residues. CDR3 region: CASSLGTPWVFGGYTF. CDR3 in DNA: TGCGCCAGCAGCTTGGGGACACCGTGGGTCTTCGGTGGCTACACCTTC.

CDR3 residues: CASSFGEGASAGYGYTF. The DNA of the CDR3 is TGTGCCAGCAGCTTCGGTGAGGGGGCGTCGGCTGGCTATGGCTACACCTTC. The V gene is TRBV5-6, the J gene TRBJ1-2; 7 positions agree with TRBD1. The CDR3 runs to 17 residues. The germline V gene has CDR1 SGHDT and CDR2 YYEEEE. The ends lost 2 bases at V and 4 bases at J; junction bases unmatched: 14.

The V call is TRBV11-2, the J call TRBJ2-1; 9 nucleotides align to TRBD1. The CDR3 is made up of 16 amino acids. Per the germline V gene, CDR1 is SGHAT and CDR2 is FQNNGV. Unmatched junction bases numbered 2, after V lost 0 bases and J lost 2 bases. The CDR3 loop is CASSLDWTGAYNEQFF. The CDR3 DNA is TGTGCCAGCAGCTTAGACTGGACAGGGGCCTACAATGAGCAGTTCTTC.

In its sample, this clonotype was seen a few times. V and J are TRBV5-1 and TRBJ2-1, with 10 positions matching TRBD2. The CDR3 contains 13 residues. Germline trimming cut 3 bases from V and 8 bases from J; bases unmatched to any gene: 2. Germline CDR1 is SGHRS and CDR2 is YFSETQ. The CDR3 region has the DNA TGCGCCAGCAGCTGGAGCGGGGGGGATGAGCAGTTCTTC. This gives the protein CASSWSGGDEQFF.

There are a few counts of this clonotype. The chain is built from TRBV28 and TRBJ1-2; D gene ambiguous. Per the germline V gene, CDR1 is MDHEN and CDR2 is SYDVKM. V was trimmed by 5 bases and J by 4 bases, leaving 5 bases between them. The CDR3 has 11 amino acids. The CDR3 region has the DNA TGTGCCAGCAGTGAACCCTATGGCTACACCTTC. Translating gives CASSEPYGYTF.

This clonotype has a count of ten or more. The V and J genes are TRBV24-1 and TRBJ1-1; D ambiguous. Germline CDR1 reads KGHDR; CDR2 reads SFDVKD. Trimming removed 4 bases at V and 1 base at J, with 6 bases between. The CDR3 spans 13 residues. CDR3: CATSEHRNTEAFF. The DNA of the CDR3 is TGTGCCACCAGTGAACACAGGAACACTGAAGCTTTCTTT.

The table lists this clonotype with a few counts. CDR3 sequence: CASSAGLYGYTF. The CDR3 DNA reads as TGTGCCAGCAGTGCGGGGCTCTATGGCTACACCTTC. This chain joins TRBV6-1 and TRBJ1-2, with D perhaps TRBD1 (5 bases). Germline-derived CDR1 and CDR2 are MNHNS and SASEGT. The CDR3 consists of 12 residues. The V end lost 4 bases, the J end lost 4 bases, and 7 bases lay between the germline ends.

V gene TRBV19 combines with J gene TRBJ2-4; the match to TRBD2 covers 16 bases. J was trimmed by 6 bases and V by 6 bases; bases with no gene match: 2. The CDR3 length is 15 residues. CDR1 is LNHDA and CDR2 is SQIVND in the germline V gene (reference sequence). The chain's CDR3 is CASRGLAGGPNIQYF. CDR3 DNA: TGTGCCAGTAGGGGACTAGCGGGGGGGCCAAACATTCAGTACTTC.

This chain links TRBV7-9 with TRBJ2-5; D possibly corresponds to TRBD1 (6 bases). Germline V gene data show CDR1 as SEHNR and CDR2 as FQNEAQ (reference sequence). CDR3 length: 16 amino acids. The V end was cut by 0 bases, the J end by 4 bases, with 15 bases between. The CDR3 here is CASSLANGGSRETQYF. In DNA form, the CDR3 reads TGTGCCAGCAGCTTAGCGAATGGGGGCAGCCGAGAGACCCAGTACTTC.

This clonotype was observed a handful of times. This sequence joins TRBV6-1 and TRBJ2-2, with 8 bases identical to TRBD2. Germline V gene data show CDR1 as MNHNS and CDR2 as SASEGT. There are 16 residues in the CDR3. Germline trimming cut 0 bases from V and 2 bases from J; bases unmatched to any gene: 2. As DNA, the CDR3 is TGTGCCAGCAGTGAAGCGCGGGGGGCAAACACCGGGGAGCTGTTTTTT. As protein: CASSEARGANTGELFF.

Ten or more counts support this clonotype. V and J are TRBV7-2 and TRBJ2-7, with 8 nucleotides matching TRBD1. With 3 bases clipped from V and 3 bases from J, the junction kept 4 bases outside the gene matches. The germline V gene encodes CDR1 SGHTA and CDR2 FQGNSA. The CDR3 covers 14 residues. CDR3 amino acids: CASSLIGQGYEQYF. In DNA form, the CDR3 reads TGTGCCAGCAGCTTGATCGGACAGGGCTACGAGCAGTACTTC.

The genes are TRBV6-6 and TRBJ2-1; possible D gene TRBD2, 5 bases. CDR1 is MNHNY, CDR2 SVGAGI, per germline (reference sequence). CDR3 length equals 16 residues. The ends were cut back, 6 bases at V and 0 bases at J, with 15 bases in the middle. The CDR3 sequence is CASRLRGGGSYNEQFF. CDR3 in DNA: TGTGCCAGCAGACTTCGAGGAGGAGGCTCCTACAATGAGCAGTTCTTC.

In this sample, this clonotype turned up a few times. The V and J genes are TRBV5-1 and TRBJ2-2; 9 nucleotides align to TRBD2. Germline loops: CDR1 SGHRS, CDR2 YFSETQ. V was pared by 0 bases and J by 1 base, with 1 base of the junction left unmatched. The CDR3 loop spans 16 amino acids. The CDR3 region is CASSLVAGVNTGELFF. The CDR3 DNA reads as TGCGCCAGCAGCTTGGTAGCGGGGGTGAACACCGGGGAGCTGTTTTTT.

Concerning this clonotype itself: Since a much larger clone is just one base distant, this may be a read error. V is TRBV5-6 and J is TRBJ1-1, with D possibly being TRBD1 (5 bases). Germline V gene sequence: CDR1 SGHDT, CDR2 YYEEEE. This CDR3 comprises 13 residues. Trimming left V 7 bases short and J 2 bases short, with 12 bases between. For the CDR3, the DNA is TGTGCCAGCTGCAGGGAGTCCAACACTGAAGCTTTCTTT. It is translated as CASCRESNTEAFF.

The V and J genes are TRBV5-1 and TRBJ2-1; 12 positions agree with TRBD2. CDR1 and CDR2 (germline): SGHRS, YFSETQ. Unmatched junction bases numbered 10, after V lost 3 bases and J lost 6 bases. The length of the CDR3 is 17 residues. CDR3: CASSSAPTSGGRNEQFF. CDR3 sequence (DNA): TGCGCCAGCAGCTCGGCCCCTACTAGCGGGGGGCGCAATGAGCAGTTCTTC.

The sample holds a few counts of this clonotype. This rearrangement joins TRBV7-2 to TRBJ1-5; D unresolved. Trimming removed 1 base from V and 1 base from J, with 8 bases in between. CDR1 is SGHTA, CDR2 FQGNSA, per germline. The CDR3 runs 15 residues. The DNA for the CDR3 is TGTGCCAGCAGCTTAGGGCTATCGAGCAATCAGCCCCAGCATTTT. Translating gives CASSLGLSSNQPQHF.

The chain joins TRBV3-1 to TRBJ2-2; the D is unclear. This CDR3 spans 15 amino acids. V was clipped by 0 bases and J by 5 bases, with 10 bases between them. The germline CDR1 and CDR2 sequences are LGHDT and YNNKEL (reference sequence). The CDR3 protein is CASSQDSVITGELFF. The CDR3 DNA follows: TGTGCCAGCAGCCAAGATTCAGTGATAACCGGGGAGCTGTTTTTT.

The CDR3 DNA follows: TGCGCCAGCAGCTCCTCACCAGGCGGAGAGACCCAGTACTTC. As protein: CASSSSPGGETQYF. This sequence joins TRBV5-1 and TRBJ2-5; D call uncertain. The CDR3 is 14 amino acids. Trimming stripped 3 bases from V and 4 bases from J, with 13 bases between. In germline, CDR1 is SGHRS, CDR2 YFSETQ. The whole variable domain, filled in from reference TRBV5-1 and TRBJ2-5, reads KAGVTQTPRYLIKTRGQQVTLSCSPISGHRSVSWYQQTPGQGLQFLFEYFSETQRNKGNFPGRFSGRQFSNSRSEMNVSTLELGDSALYLCASSSSPGGETQYFGPGTRLLVL.

The rearrangement uses TRBV20-1 and TRBJ2-2, with 10 bases lining up with TRBD2. Germline V CDR1 and CDR2: DFQATT, SNEGSKA (reference sequence). V shed 5 bases, J shed 4 bases, and the junction held 7 bases outside the gene matches. The CDR3 has 15 amino acids. For the CDR3, the DNA is TGCAGTGCTGGCTTGGCTAGCGGGGGCACCGGGGAGCTGTTTTTT. It specifies CSAGLASGGTGELFF.

This clonotype was seen a few times. The chain couples TRBV7-9 to TRBJ2-5, with D possibly matching TRBD1 (5 bases). The germline CDR1 and CDR2 sequences are SEHNR and FQNEAQ (reference sequence). V was cut by 1 base and J by 5 bases, with 14 bases left in between. This CDR3 contains 15 residues. The CDR3 DNA reads as TGTGCCAGCAGCTTAGACGTTGCCTGGGGCGAGACCCAGTACTTC. Protein: CASSLDVAWGETQYF.

This rearrangement joins TRBV30 to TRBJ1-4; possible D gene TRBD1, 6 bases. Trimming removed 5 bases from V and 8 bases from J, with 15 bases in between. This CDR3 region has 13 residues. Germline CDR1 is GTSNPN and CDR2 is SVGIG (reference sequence). The CDR3 spells CAWGHKGGEKLFF. As DNA, the CDR3 is TGTGCCTGGGGCCATAAAGGGGGGGAAAAACTGTTTTTT.

This clonotype has more than one count but fewer than ten. This chain joins TRBV7-2 and TRBJ2-5; 10 bases are a match to TRBD2. Germline-derived CDR1 and CDR2 are SGHTA and FQGNSA. This CDR3 has 15 amino acids. After removal of 5 bases from V and 5 bases from J, the junction contained 8 bases not matched to a gene. CDR3 sequence: CASSASGGAWETQYF. Written as DNA, the CDR3 is TGTGCCAGCAGCGCAAGCGGGGGGGCCTGGGAGACCCAGTACTTC.

This clonotype turned up a few times. The chain has TRBV6-2 or TRBV6-3 and TRBJ2-1; possibly TRBD2 for D (5 bases). This CDR3 has 11 residues. V lost 6 bases and J lost 8, with 8 bases in between. In germline, CDR1 is MNHEY, CDR2 SVGEGT. The CDR3 is CASSHGDEQFF. CDR3 nucleotides: TGTGCCAGCAGCCACGGGGATGAGCAGTTCTTC.

This clonotype was seen many times. The gene calls are TRBV6-2 or TRBV6-3 and TRBJ2-1; D may be TRBD2 (6 bases). The V end was cut by 4 bases, the J end by 3 bases, with 16 bases between. This CDR3 contains 16 residues. CDR1 MNHEY and CDR2 SVGEGT come from the germline V gene. The CDR3 protein is CASSSKTGRIYNEQFF. Here the CDR3 DNA reads TGTGCCAGCAGTTCGAAAACGGGGAGGATCTACAATGAGCAGTTCTTC.